This TCR beta chain was identified in a study of shared T cell receptors in the human thymus. This CDR3 is 12 amino acids long. Deletions cut 4 bases from V and 5 bases from J, with 8 bases between. The germline gives CDR1 MNHNY, CDR2 SVGAGI (reference sequence). The method was immunoSEQ multiplex PCR; TCRdb's version includes in-frame clones alone and lacks a portion of them. The sample contains more than 550,000 clones, approximately 83% of which appear only once. This same sample was also part of a study on human thymus T cells.

The receptor comes from a girl less than two years old with a congenital heart defect. The rearrangement joins TRBV6-6 to TRBJ2-5; maybe TRBD1 (6 bases). The specimen was thymocytes. The CDR3 DNA sequence: TGTGCCAGCAGTTCCACAGGGGAGACCCAGTACTTC. It encodes CASSSTGETQYF.